This is a list of T cell receptor beta chains from one sample in a study of blood T cell repertoires in COVID-19. Clones were sequenced by immunoSEQ multiplex PCR, and TCRdb holds only the in-frame ones, with some missing. The sample yields about 100,000 clones, roughly 76% seen once. The specimen sequenced was peripheral blood. All receptors derive from a man aged 80 or over with COVID-19, enrolled during active disease. Both conserved end residues are part of each CDR3. Fields, in order: J gene, clone size, V gene, D gene, CDR3 protein, CDR3 DNA. The D gene is left open where the match is weak. Only some rows state a clone size, as once, few, many or a class for expanded clones.

TRBJ2-7,-,TRBV28,TRBD2,CASNWGRASNEQYF,TGTGCCAGCAACTGGGGGAGGGCGTCAAATGAGCAGTACTTC
TRBJ2-5,-,TRBV19,-,CASSRRTQETQYF,TGTGCCAGTAGTCGACGGACACAAGAGACCCAGTACTTC
TRBJ1-2,-,TRBV24-1,TRBD1,CATTGGEYDGYTF,TGTGCCACAACAGGGGGAGAGTACGATGGCTACACCTTC
TRBJ1-5,-,TRBV2,TRBD1,CASSSRDRGRQPQHF,TGTGCCAGCAGTTCCCGGGACAGGGGGCGTCAGCCCCAGCATTTT
TRBJ2-2,-,TRBV6-5,TRBD1,CASSYRQGWGGELFF,TGTGCCAGCAGTTACCGACAGGGATGGGGCGGGGAGCTGTTTTTT
TRBJ1-2,-,TRBV5-6,-,CASSLYGAGRNYGYTF,TGTGCCAGCAGCTTGTATGGGGCGGGACGGAACTATGGCTACACCTTC
TRBJ2-2,-,TRBV18,TRBD2,CASSRLAGTGELFF,TGTGCCAGCTCTCGACTAGCGGGAACCGGGGAGCTGTTTTTT
TRBJ2-1,-,TRBV2,-,CASSVGARSSYNEQFF,TGTGCCAGCAGTGTGGGGGCTAGAAGCTCCTACAATGAGCAGTTCTTC
TRBJ2-1,-,TRBV5-4,TRBD2,CASSLPSGRLNNEQFF,TGTGCCAGCAGCTTACCAAGCGGGAGGCTTAACAATGAGCAGTTCTTC
TRBJ2-5,-,TRBV2,-,CANKLLQETQYF,TGTGCCAACAAACTACTGCAAGAGACCCAGTACTTC
TRBJ2-1,-,TRBV5-1,TRBD2,CASSLSLAGTEQFF,TGCGCCAGCAGCTTAAGTCTAGCGGGGACTGAGCAGTTCTTC
TRBJ1-1,-,TRBV23-1,-,CASSRGRGNTEAFF,TGCGCCAGCAGCCGCGGAAGGGGTAACACTGAAGCTTTCTTT
TRBJ2-1,-,TRBV20-1,TRBD2,CSASSLAGAYNEQFF,TGCAGTGCTAGTAGTCTAGCGGGGGCCTACAATGAGCAGTTCTTC
TRBJ2-7,-,TRBV3-1/TRBV3-2,TRBD2,CASSQGTRVYEQYF,TGTGCCAGCAGCCAAGGGACTAGGGTCTACGAGCAGTACTTC
TRBJ1-4,-,TRBV3-1/TRBV3-2,-,CASSQGLQGATNEKLFF,TGTGCCAGCAGCCAGGGATTACAGGGAGCGACTAATGAAAAACTGTTTTTT
TRBJ1-2,-,TRBV6-4,TRBD1,CASSRDRGGSYGYTF,TGTGCCAGCAGTCGGGACAGGGGAGGGTCCTATGGCTACACCTTC
TRBJ2-7,-,TRBV30,TRBD1,CAWSVPGKQGNYEQYF,TGTGCCTGGAGTGTACCGGGAAAACAGGGGAACTACGAGCAGTACTTC
TRBJ2-5,-,TRBV7-8,TRBD1,CASSTPTGTKETQYF,TGTGCCAGCAGCACCCCGACAGGGACCAAAGAGACCCAGTACTTC
TRBJ1-4,-,TRBV5-1,-,CASSLEGPATNEKLFF,TGCGCCAGCAGCTTGGAGGGGCCTGCAACTAATGAAAAACTGTTTTTT
TRBJ2-3,-,TRBV7-2,-,CASSLGGFSDTQYF,TGTGCCAGCAGCTTAGGAGGGTTCTCAGATACGCAGTATTTT
TRBJ2-7,-,TRBV4-3,-,CASSQALRGYNSYYEQYF,TGCGCCAGCAGCCAAGCCCTTAGGGGGTACAATTCCTACTACGAGCAGTACTTC
TRBJ2-5,once,TRBV11-1,-,CASSQVGRETQYF,TGTGCCAGCAGCCAAGTGGGGCGAGAGACCCAGTACTTC
TRBJ1-1,-,TRBV30,TRBD1,CAWSQTGGLTEAFF,TGTGCCTGGAGTCAAACAGGGGGCCTCACTGAAGCTTTCTTT
TRBJ2-2,-,TRBV11-2,TRBD2,CASSLTLAGHTGELFF,TGTGCCAGCAGCTTAACACTAGCGGGGCACACCGGGGAGCTGTTTTTT